This T cell receptor (beta chain) emerged from a study of CD8+ T cells in alopecia areata (dated by TCRdb to the late 2010s). Regarding the complete study: To study T cell clonal expansion in alopecia areata, the researchers applied high-throughput TCRbeta sequencing to both the C3H/HeJ mouse model and human patients. Human TCRbeta sequencing covered scalp tissue and sorted CD4+ and CD8+ peripheral blood T cells from patchy and totalis/universalis alopecia areata patients and healthy controls. Scalp clonality was compared across normal scalp (n=4), patchy alopecia areata scalp (n=8), and alopecia totalis/universalis scalp (n=8). RNA was extracted with the PAXgene miRNA kit for fixed scalp, the miRNeasy kit for PBMCs, and the RNeasy kit for mouse skin. TCRbeta CDR3 regions were amplified by immunoSEQ multiplex PCR using 35 Vbeta forward and 13 Jbeta reverse primers. What the work shows at the level of the full study, not this receptor alone: Shared TCR sequences between patients were less evident than in mice, which may be partly attributable to HLA diversity in the patient population. Compared with normal scalp, lesional scalp had higher clonality and more expanded CD8+ clones, particularly in alopecia totalis/universalis, a pattern that suggests antigenic drive. Unlike mouse skin, where gammadelta T cells dominate, normal human skin contains resident alphabeta T cells that get sequenced too, which complicates analysis of the scalp TCR repertoire.

PBMCs were isolated by density centrifugation and stained for CD3, CD4 and CD8, after which CD4+ and CD8+ T cells were sorted on a FACSAria. Unaffected controls provided scalp biopsies and blood samples. The library was built by means of the immunoSEQ multiplex PCR assay. For TCR sequencing, RNA was extracted from every sample and reverse transcribed into cDNA to serve as template. SuperScript III was used for first-strand cDNA synthesis, primed with a 2:1 mix of oligo-dT and random hexamers. A synthetic immune receptor repertoire was used to measure amplification bias, and any remaining bias was corrected computationally. Concerning the study's data processing: After raw reads were preprocessed to remove errors, the CDR3 was defined following IMGT conventions as running from the conserved cysteine to phenylalanine. To get clonality, Shannon entropy was normalized by log2 of the number of productive unique TCRs and the result was subtracted from 1. CD4 or CD8 identity of scalp clones was inferred by cross-referencing scalp TCRbeta sequences with sorted blood CD4 and CD8 repertoires. TCRdb's version of the immuneACCESS table is confined to in-frame rearrangements and falls short of the full clone set. An unresolved V gene accounts for under half of the shortfall where checked; the remainder is of unknown origin. D and trimming come from the DNA, and the V and J calls and clone size come from that table. This sample gives a few hundred thousand clones in total; approximately 53% of them show up just once. Of the sample, 4% to 6% falls within the top ten clones.

Trimming at the junction amounts to 4 bases on V and 3 bases on J, and the germline ends lie 9 bases apart. The CDR3, cysteine through phenylalanine, is 14 amino acids long. Kept here is only the CDR3 DNA, which spans 42 bases and is read in frame from base 1. Reading the germline V gene (reference sequence) gives CDR1 MNHEY and CDR2 SMNVEV. About this clone itself: Its binding antigen is unknown. Qualities for individual bases were not recorded, and no much larger clone is one base off.

Material for sequencing was CD8+ T cells sorted from blood. The V and J genes are TRBV27 and TRBJ2-2, with no confidently assigned D gene. The receptor's source is a human donor in good health. At the DNA level, the sequence is TGTGCCAGCAGTTGGGTCCAGTACACCGGGGAGCTGTTTTTT. The translation is CASSWVQYTGELFF.